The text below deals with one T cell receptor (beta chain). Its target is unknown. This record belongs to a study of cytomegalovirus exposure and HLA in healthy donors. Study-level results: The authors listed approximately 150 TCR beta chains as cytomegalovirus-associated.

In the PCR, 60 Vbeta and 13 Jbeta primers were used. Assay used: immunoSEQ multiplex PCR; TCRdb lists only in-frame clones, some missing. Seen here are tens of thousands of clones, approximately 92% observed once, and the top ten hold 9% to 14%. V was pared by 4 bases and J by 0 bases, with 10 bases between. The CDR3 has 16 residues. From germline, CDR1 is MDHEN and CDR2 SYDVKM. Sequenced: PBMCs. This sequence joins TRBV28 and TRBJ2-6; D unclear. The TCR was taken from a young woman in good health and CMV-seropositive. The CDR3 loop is CASSSTSFSGANVLTF. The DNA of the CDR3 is TGTGCCAGCAGTTCAACCAGTTTCTCTGGGGCCAACGTCCTGACTTTC.